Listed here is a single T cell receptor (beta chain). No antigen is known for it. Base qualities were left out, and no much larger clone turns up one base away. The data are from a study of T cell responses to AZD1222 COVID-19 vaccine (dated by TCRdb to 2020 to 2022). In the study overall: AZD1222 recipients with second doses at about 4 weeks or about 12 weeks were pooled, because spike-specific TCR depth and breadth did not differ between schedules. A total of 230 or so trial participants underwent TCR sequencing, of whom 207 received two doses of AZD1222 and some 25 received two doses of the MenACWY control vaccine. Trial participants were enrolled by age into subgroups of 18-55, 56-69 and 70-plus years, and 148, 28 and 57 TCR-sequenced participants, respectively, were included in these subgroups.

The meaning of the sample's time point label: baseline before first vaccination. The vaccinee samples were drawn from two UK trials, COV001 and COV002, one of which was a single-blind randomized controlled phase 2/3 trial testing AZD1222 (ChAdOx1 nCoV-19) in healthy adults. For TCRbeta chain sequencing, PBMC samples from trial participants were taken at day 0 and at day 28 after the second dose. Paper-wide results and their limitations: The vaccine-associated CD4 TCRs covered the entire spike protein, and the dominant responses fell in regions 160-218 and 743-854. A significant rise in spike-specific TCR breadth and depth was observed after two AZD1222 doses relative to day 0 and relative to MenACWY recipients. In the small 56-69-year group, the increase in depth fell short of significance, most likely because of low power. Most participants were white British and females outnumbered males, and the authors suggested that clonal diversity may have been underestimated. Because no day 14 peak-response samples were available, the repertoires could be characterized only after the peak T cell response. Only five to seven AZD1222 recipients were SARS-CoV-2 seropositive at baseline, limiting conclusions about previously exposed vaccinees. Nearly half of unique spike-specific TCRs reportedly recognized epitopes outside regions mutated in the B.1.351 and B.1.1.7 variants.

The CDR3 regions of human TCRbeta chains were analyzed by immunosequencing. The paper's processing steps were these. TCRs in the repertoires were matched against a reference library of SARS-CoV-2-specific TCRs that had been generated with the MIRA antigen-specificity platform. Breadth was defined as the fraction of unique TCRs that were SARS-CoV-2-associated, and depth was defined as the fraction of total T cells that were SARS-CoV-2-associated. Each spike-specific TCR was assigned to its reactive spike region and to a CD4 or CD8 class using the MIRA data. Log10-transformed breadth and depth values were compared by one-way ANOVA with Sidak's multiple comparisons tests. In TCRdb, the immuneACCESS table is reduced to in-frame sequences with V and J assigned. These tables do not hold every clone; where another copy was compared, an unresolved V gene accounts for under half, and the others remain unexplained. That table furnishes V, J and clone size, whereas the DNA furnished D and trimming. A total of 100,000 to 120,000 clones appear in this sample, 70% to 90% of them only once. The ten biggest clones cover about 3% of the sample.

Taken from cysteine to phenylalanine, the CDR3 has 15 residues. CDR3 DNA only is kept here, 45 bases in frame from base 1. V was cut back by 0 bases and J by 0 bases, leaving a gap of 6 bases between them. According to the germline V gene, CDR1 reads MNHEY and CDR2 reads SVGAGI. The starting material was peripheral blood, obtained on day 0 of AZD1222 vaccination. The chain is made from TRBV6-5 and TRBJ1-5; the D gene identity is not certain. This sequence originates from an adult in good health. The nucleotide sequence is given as TGTGCCAGCAGTTACTCGATAACTAGCAATCAGCCCCAGCATTTT. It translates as CASSYSITSNQPQHF.